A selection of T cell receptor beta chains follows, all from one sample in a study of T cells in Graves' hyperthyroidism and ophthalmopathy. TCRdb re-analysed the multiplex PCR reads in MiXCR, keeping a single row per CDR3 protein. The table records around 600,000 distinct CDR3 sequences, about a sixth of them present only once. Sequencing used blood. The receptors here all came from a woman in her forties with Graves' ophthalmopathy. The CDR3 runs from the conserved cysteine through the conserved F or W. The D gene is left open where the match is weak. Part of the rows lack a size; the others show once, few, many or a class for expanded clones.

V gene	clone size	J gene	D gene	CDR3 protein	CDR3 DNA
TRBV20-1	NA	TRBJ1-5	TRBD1	CSAQDRVSNQPQHF	TGCAGTGCCCAGGACAGGGTAAGCAATCAGCCCCAGCATTTT
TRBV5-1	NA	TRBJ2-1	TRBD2	CASSLFQRGGRYNEQFF	TGCGCCAGCAGCTTGTTCCAGCGGGGGGGCAGGTACAATGAGCAGTTCTTC
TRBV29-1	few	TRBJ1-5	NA	CSVEVSGGRNQPQHF	TGCAGCGTTGAAGTCAGTGGGGGCCGCAATCAGCCCCAGCATTTT
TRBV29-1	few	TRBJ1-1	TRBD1	CSVRGQLNTEAFF	TGCAGCGTCCGGGGACAGTTGAACACTGAAGCTTTCTTT
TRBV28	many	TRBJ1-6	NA	CASTRTDSPLHF	TGTGCCAGCACCCGCACGGATTCACCCCTCCACTTT
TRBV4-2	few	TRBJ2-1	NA	CASSHPGGDEQFF	TGTGCCAGCAGCCACCCCGGAGGGGATGAGCAGTTCTTC
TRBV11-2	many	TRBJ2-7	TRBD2	CASRRAGGPYEQYF	TGTGCCAGCAGGCGAGCGGGAGGGCCCTACGAGCAGTACTTC
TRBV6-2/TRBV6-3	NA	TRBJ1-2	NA	CASSYSLDTKGYAF	TGCGCCAGCAGTTACTCGCTAGATACCAAAGGCTACGCCTTC
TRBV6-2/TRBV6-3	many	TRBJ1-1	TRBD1	CASRTTGGITEAFF	TGTGCCAGCAGAACTACAGGGGGCATAACTGAAGCTTTCTTT
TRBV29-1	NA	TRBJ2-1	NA	CSAGGRSGNEQFF	TGCAGCGCCGGAGGGCGGTCTGGCAATGAGCAGTTCTTC
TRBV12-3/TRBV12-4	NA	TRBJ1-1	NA	CASRPHLVAEAFF	TGTGCCAGCAGACCCCACCTCGTCGCTGAAGCTTTCTTT
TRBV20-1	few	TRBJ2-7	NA	CSAMAGPYEQYF	TGCAGTGCTATGGCGGGGCCCTACGAGCAGTACTTC
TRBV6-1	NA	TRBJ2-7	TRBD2	CASSHTSGNLYEQYF	TGTGCCAGCAGCCATACTAGCGGGAATCTCTACGAGCAGTACTTC
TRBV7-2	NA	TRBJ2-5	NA	CASSPRRSETQYF	TGTGCCAGCAGCCCACGGAGGTCGGAGACCCAGTACTTC
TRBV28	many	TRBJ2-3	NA	CASRPDGAGKSTDTQYF	TGTGCCAGCAGGCCCGATGGGGCGGGTAAAAGCACAGATACGCAGTATTTT
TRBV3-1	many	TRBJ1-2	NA	CASSQDSGRGYGYTF	TGTGCCAGCAGCCAAGATTCGGGGCGCGGCTATGGCTACACCTTC
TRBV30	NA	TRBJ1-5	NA	CAWSLGNNQPQHF	TGTGCCTGGAGTTTGGGAAACAATCAGCCCCAGCATTTT
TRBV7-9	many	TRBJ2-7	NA	CASRARGEHEQYF	TGTGCCAGCAGGGCCAGGGGAGAGCACGAGCAGTACTTC
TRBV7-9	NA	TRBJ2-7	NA	CASSFGTQGEQYF	TGTGCCAGCAGCTTCGGGACCCAGGGGGAGCAGTACTTC
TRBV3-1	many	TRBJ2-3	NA	CASSPPGTKSTDTQYF	TGTGCCAGCAGCCCCCCGGGGACAAAAAGCACAGATACGCAGTATTTT
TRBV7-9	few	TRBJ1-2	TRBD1	CASSLGQGIGGYTF	TGTGCCAGCAGCTTGGGACAGGGCATAGGTGGCTACACCTTC
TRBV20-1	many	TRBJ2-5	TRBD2	CSAIQTSGGVETQYF	TGCAGTGCTATCCAGACTAGCGGGGGGGTAGAGACCCAGTACTTC
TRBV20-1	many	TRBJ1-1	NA	CSANGGNTEAFF	TGCAGTGCCAACGGGGGGAATACTGAAGCTTTCTTT
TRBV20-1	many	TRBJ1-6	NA	CSAPKVGRGHNSPLHF	TGCAGTGCCCCTAAGGTGGGGAGGGGCCATAATTCACCCCTCCACTTT
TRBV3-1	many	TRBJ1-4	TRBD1	CASSQAGGREKLFF	TGTGCCAGCAGCCAAGCAGGGGGAAGGGAAAAACTGTTTTTT
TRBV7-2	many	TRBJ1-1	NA	CASSPDFGRNTEAFF	TGTGCCAGCAGCCCCGACTTCGGGAGGAACACTGAAGCTTTCTTT
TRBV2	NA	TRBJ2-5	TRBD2	CASSEASGVQETQYF	TGTGCCAGCAGTGAAGCTAGCGGGGTACAAGAGACCCAGTACTTC
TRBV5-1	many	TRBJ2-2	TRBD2	CASTRIAGAGELFF	TGCGCCAGCACTCGAATAGCGGGAGCCGGGGAGCTGTTTTTT
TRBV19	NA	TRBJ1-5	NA	CATRLATFNQPQHF	TGTGCCACCCGCCTCGCCACTTTCAATCAGCCCCAGCATTTT
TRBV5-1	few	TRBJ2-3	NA	CASAQSISTDTQYF	TGCGCCAGTGCCCAGAGCATTAGCACAGATACGCAGTATTTT
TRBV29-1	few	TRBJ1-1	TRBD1	CSVAGTENTEAFF	TGCAGCGTTGCCGGGACAGAGAACACTGAAGCTTTCTTT
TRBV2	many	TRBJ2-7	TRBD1	CASRAGQASYEQYF	TGTGCCAGCAGGGCGGGACAGGCCTCCTACGAGCAGTACTTC
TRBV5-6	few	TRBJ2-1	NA	CASSWSGPREQFF	TGTGCCAGCAGCTGGTCCGGGCCCCGCGAGCAGTTCTTC
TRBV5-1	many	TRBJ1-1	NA	CASSLVQQGGTEAFF	TGCGCCAGCAGCTTGGTGCAGCAGGGTGGGACTGAAGCTTTCTTT
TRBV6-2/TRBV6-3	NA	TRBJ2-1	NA	CASSWRTESEQFF	TGTGCCAGCAGTTGGCGGACTGAGAGTGAGCAGTTCTTC
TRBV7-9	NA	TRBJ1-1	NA	CASSLAAENTEAFF	TGTGCCAGCAGCTTAGCTGCAGAGAACACTGAAGCTTTCTTT